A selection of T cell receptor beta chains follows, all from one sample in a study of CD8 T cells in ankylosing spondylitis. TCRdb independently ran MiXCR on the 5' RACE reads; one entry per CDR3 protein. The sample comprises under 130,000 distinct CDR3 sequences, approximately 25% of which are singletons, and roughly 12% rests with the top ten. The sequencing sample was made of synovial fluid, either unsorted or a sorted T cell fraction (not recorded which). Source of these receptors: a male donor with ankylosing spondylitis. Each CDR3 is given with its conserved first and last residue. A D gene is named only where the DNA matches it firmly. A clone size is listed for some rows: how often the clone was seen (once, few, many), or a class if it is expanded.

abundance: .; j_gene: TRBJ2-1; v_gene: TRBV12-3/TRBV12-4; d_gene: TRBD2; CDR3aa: CASSSAGGPSSEQFF; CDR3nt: TGTGCCAGCAGTTCGGCGGGAGGGCCTTCATCTGAGCAGTTCTTC
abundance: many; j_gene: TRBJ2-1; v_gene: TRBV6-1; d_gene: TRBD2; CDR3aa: CASTDGTSGGNEQFF; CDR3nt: TGTGCCAGCACCGACGGGACTAGCGGGGGCAATGAGCAGTTCTTC
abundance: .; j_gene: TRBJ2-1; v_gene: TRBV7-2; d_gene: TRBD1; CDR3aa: CASSLNRGLGNEQFF; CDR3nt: TGTGCCAGCAGCTTAAACAGGGGGCTGGGTAATGAGCAGTTCTTC
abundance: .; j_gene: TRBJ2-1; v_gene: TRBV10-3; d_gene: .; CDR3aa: CAISESGLSYNEQFF; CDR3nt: TGTGCCATCAGTGAGTCGGGACTCTCCTACAATGAGCAGTTCTTC
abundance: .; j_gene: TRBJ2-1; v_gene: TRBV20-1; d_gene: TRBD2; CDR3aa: CSARDNGRAFNEQFF; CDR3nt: TGCAGTGCTAGAGATAACGGGAGGGCCTTCAATGAGCAGTTCTTC
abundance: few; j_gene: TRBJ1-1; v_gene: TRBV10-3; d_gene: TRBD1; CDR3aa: CAISTGQGFRAEAFF; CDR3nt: TGTGCCATCAGTACCGGACAGGGCTTCCGGGCTGAAGCTTTCTTT
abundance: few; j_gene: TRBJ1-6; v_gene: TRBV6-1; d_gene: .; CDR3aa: CASSVGTHNSPLHF; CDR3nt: TGTGCCAGCAGTGTCGGGACTCATAATTCACCCCTCCACTTT
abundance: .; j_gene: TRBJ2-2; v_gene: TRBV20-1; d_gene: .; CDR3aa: CSARRLAANTGELFF; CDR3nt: TGCAGTGCTAGAAGGCTAGCCGCGAACACCGGGGAGCTGTTTTTT
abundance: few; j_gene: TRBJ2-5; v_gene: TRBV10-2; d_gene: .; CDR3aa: CASRERQVQETQYF; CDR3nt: TGCGCCAGCAGAGAAAGACAGGTCCAAGAGACCCAGTACTTC
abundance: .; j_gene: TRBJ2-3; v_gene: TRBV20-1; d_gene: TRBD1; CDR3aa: CSASDGTAFTDTQYF; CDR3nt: TGCAGTGCTAGCGATGGGACAGCCTTCACAGATACGCAGTATTTT
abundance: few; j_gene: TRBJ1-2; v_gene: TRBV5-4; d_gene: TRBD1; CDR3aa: CASSPTGQSNYGYTF; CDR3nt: TGTGCCAGCAGCCCAACGGGACAGTCTAACTATGGCTACACCTTC
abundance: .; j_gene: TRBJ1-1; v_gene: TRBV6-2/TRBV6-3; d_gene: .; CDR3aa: CASIGEGGEAFF; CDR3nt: TGTGCCAGCATTGGGGAAGGGGGTGAAGCTTTCTTT
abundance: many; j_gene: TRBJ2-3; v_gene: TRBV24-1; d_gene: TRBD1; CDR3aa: CATSETYRGGTDTQYF; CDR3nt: TGTGCCACCAGTGAGACATACAGGGGGGGCACAGATACGCAGTATTTT
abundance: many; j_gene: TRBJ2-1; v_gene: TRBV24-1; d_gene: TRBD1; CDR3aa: CATSVTGGANKFF; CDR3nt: TGTGCCACCAGTGTTACAGGGGGCGCAAATAAGTTCTTC
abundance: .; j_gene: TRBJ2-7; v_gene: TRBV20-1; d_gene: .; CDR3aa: CSASAGRDYEQYF; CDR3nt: TGCAGTGCTAGTGCTGGGAGAGATTACGAGCAGTACTTC
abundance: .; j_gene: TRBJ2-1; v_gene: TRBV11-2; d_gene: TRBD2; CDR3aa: CASSLDSSGYYNEQFF; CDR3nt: TGTGCCAGCAGCTTAGATTCTAGCGGTTACTACAATGAGCAGTTCTTC
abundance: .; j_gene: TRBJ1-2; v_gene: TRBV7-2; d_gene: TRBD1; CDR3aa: CASSSGQNAGYTF; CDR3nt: TGTGCCAGCAGCTCGGGACAGAACGCCGGATACACCTTC
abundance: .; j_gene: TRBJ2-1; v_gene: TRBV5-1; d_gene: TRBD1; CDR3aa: CASSSRQGVRHEQFF; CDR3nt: TGCGCCAGCAGTTCTCGACAGGGGGTGCGCCATGAGCAGTTCTTC
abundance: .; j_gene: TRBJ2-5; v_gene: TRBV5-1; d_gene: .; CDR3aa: CASSLEAGRETQYF; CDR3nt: TGCGCCAGCAGCTTGGAGGCGGGAAGGGAGACCCAGTACTTC
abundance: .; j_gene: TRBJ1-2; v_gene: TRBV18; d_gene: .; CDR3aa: CASSLTREVDYTF; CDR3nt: TGTGCCAGCTCGCTCACCCGCGAGGTCGACTACACCTTC
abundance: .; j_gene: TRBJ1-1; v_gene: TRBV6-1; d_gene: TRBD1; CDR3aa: CASSDWTGRAFF; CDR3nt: TGTGCCAGCAGTGACTGGACAGGACGTGCTTTCTTT
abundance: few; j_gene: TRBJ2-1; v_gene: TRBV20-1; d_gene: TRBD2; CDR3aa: CSARDSGLAGNEQFF; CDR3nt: TGCAGTGCTAGAGACTCCGGACTAGCGGGCAATGAGCAGTTCTTC
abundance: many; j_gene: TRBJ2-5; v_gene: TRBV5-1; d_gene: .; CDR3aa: CASSADSGSGETQYF; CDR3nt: TGCGCCAGCAGCGCGGACAGTGGCTCCGGAGAGACCCAGTACTTC
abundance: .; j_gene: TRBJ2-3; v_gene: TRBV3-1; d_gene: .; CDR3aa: CASSHTEDTQYF; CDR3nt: TGTGCCAGCAGCCACACAGAGGATACGCAGTATTTT
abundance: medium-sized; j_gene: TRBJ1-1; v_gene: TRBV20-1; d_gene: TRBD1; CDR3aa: CSARQITGGNTEAFF; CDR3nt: TGCAGTGCTAGGCAAATTACAGGGGGTAACACTGAAGCTTTCTTT
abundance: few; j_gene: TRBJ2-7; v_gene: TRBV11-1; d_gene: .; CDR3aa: CASSLEGVMAGLSYEQYF; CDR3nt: TGTGCCAGCAGCTTAGAAGGGGTTATGGCGGGCCTATCCTACGAGCAGTACTTC
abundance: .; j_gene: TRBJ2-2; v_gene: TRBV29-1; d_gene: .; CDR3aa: CSHPGSSGELFF; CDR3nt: TGCAGCCACCCGGGGAGCTCCGGGGAGCTGTTTTTT
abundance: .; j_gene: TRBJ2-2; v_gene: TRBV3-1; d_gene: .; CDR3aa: CASSQERRRGYGELFF; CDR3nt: TGTGCCAGCAGCCAAGAACGCCGGAGGGGATACGGGGAGCTGTTTTTT
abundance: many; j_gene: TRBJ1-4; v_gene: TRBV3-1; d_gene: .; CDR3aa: CASSRDGANEKLFF; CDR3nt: TGTGCCAGCAGCCGTGACGGTGCCAACGAAAAACTGTTTTTT
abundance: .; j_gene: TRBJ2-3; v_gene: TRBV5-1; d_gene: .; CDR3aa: CASSLEEDTQYF; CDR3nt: TGCGCCAGCAGCCTGGAAGAGGATACGCAGTATTTT
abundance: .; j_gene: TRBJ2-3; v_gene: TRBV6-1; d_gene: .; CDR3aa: CASLQEVGTDTQYF; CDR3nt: TGTGCCAGTCTACAGGAGGTTGGCACAGATACGCAGTATTTT
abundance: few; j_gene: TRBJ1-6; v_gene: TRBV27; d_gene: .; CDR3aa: CASSPLGQIGSPLHF; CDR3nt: TGTGCCAGCAGTCCCCTTGGACAGATCGGTTCACCCCTCCACTTT
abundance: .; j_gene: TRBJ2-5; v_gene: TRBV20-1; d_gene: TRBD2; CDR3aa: CSALGETSKETQYF; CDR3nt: TGCAGTGCTCTGGGTGAGACTAGCAAAGAGACCCAGTACTTC
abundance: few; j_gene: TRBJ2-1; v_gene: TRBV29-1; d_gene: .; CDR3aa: CSVVGSHEQFF; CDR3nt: TGCAGCGTTGTGGGATCCCATGAGCAGTTCTTC
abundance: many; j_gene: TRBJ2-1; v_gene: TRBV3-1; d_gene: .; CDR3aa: CASSQEYGGFEQFF; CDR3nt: TGTGCCAGCAGCCAAGAGTATGGAGGGTTTGAGCAGTTCTTC
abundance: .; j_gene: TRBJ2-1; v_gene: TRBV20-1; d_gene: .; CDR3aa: CSALLSGRGYNEQFF; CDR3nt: TGCAGTGCTCTCCTTTCCGGGAGAGGGTACAATGAGCAGTTCTTC
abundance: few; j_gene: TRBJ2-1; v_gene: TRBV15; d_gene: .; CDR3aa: CATSRNRAAYNEQFF; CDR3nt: TGTGCCACCAGCAGAAACAGGGCGGCCTACAATGAGCAGTTCTTC
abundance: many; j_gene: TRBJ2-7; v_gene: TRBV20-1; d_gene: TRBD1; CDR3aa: CSAREDRAEQYF; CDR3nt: TGCAGTGCTAGAGAGGACAGGGCCGAGCAGTACTTC
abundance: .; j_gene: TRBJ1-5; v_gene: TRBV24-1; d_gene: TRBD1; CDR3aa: CATRGQGANQPQHF; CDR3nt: TGTGCCACCCGGGGACAGGGGGCGAATCAGCCCCAGCATTTT